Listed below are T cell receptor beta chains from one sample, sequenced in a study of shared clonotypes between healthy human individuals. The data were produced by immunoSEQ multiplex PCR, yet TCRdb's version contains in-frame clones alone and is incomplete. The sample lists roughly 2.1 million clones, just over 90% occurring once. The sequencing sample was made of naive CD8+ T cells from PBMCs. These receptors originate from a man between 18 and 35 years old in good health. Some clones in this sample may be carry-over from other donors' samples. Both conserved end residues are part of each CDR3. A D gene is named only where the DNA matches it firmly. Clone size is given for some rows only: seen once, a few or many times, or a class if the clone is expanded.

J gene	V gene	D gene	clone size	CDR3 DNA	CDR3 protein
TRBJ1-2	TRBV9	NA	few	TGTGCCAGCAGCGGAATTTTCGGCTACACCTTC	CASSGIFGYTF
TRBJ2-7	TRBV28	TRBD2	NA	TGTGCCAGCACGACTAGCTGGTACGAGCAGTACTTC	CASTTSWYEQYF
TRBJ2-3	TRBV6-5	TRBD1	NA	TGTGCCAGCTGCTTGACAGGGGGCCTCGCAGATACGCAGTATTTT	CASCLTGGLADTQYF
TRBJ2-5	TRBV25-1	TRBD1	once	TGTGCCAGCAGCCCCGACAGGGTCCAAGAGACCCAGTACTTC	CASSPDRVQETQYF
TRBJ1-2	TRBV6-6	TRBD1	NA	TGTGCCAGCAGTACAGGGACAGGCTATGGCTACACCTTC	CASSTGTGYGYTF
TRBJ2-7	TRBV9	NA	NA	TGTGCCAGCAGCGTCCGGAGCGGAGCCTACGAGCAGTACTTC	CASSVRSGAYEQYF
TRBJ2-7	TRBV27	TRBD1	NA	TGTGCCAGCACGACAGGGTTTGGGTACGAGCAGTACTTC	CASTTGFGYEQYF
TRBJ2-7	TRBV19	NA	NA	TGTGCCAGTAGTATAGACACCGGGAGTCTAGAGCACGAGCAGTACTTC	CASSIDTGSLEHEQYF
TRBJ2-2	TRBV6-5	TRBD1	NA	TGTGCCAGCTCCTTAGGGGGCTGGAACACCGGGGAGCTGTTTTTT	CASSLGGWNTGELFF
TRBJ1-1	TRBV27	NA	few	TGTGCCAGCAGTTTGCAGCTGAACACTGAAGCTTTCTTT	CASSLQLNTEAFF
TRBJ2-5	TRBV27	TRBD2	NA	TGTGCCAGCAGGCCGACTAGCGCGCAAGAGACCCAGTACTTC	CASRPTSAQETQYF
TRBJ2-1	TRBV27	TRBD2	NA	TGTGCCAGCAGGATAACGGGACTAGCTTCTAATGAGCAGTTCTTC	CASRITGLASNEQFF
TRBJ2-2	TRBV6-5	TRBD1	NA	TGTGCCAGCAGTCACGGGACAGCGGAGTTCGGGGAGCTGTTTTTT	CASSHGTAEFGELFF
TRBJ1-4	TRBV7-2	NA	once	TGTGCCAGCAGCTTAGGGGACCGACTACTTAATGAAAAACTGTTTTTT	CASSLGDRLLNEKLFF
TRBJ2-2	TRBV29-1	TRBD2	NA	TGCAGCGTTGAACTAGCGGGACTGTGGACCGGGGAGCTGTTTTTT	CSVELAGLWTGELFF
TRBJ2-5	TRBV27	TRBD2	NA	TGTGCCAGCGCGCAAGCGGGAGTTTGGGAGACCCAGTACTTC	CASAQAGVWETQYF
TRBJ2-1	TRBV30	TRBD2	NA	TGTGCCTGGAGTAGGGGGGCTAGCGGGATTTATGGTGAGCAGTTCTTC	CAWSRGASGIYGEQFF
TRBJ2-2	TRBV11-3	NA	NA	TGTGCCAGCAGCTTAGATCCCCCCGGGGAGCTGTTTTTT	CASSLDPPGELFF
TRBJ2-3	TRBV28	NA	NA	TGTGCCAGCAGTTTAGCTGCAGGCTTGACAGATACGCAGTATTTT	CASSLAAGLTDTQYF
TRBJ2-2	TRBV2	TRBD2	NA	TGTGCCAGCAGCTATCGACTAGCGGGAGATAACGGGGAGCTGTTTTTT	CASSYRLAGDNGELFF
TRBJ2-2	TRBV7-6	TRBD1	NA	TGTGCCAGCAGCGGTCAGACAGGGATCCCCGGGGAGCTGTTTTTT	CASSGQTGIPGELFF
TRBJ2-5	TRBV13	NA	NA	TGTGCCAGCAGCCTGGCAGGGGTCCAAGAGACCCAGTACTTC	CASSLAGVQETQYF
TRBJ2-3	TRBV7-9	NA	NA	TGTGCCAGCATCCCGGGGGCGGGAGAGAAGTCAGATACGCAGTATTTT	CASIPGAGEKSDTQYF
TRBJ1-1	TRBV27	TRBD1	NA	TGTGCCAGCAGTTTGACAGGGTCGGGGCGGACTGAAGCTTTCTTT	CASSLTGSGRTEAFF
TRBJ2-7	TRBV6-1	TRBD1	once	TGTGCCAGCAGTGAGACAGGGGTGGGTTGGTACTTC	CASSETGVGWYF